This paragraph covers one T cell receptor beta chain sequence. The antigen remains undetermined. Isolation of PBMCs gave at least 6.5 million cells per sample. The sample originates from a study of blood T cells in healthy people across ages. Study-wide results and limits: Naive T cell percentage strongly correlated with TCR beta diversity. When set beside aged donors, long-lived donors presented more naive CD4+ cells and higher diversity.

Combining a sample-barcoded 5' primer with a J-beta primer mix, a second PCR ran for roughly 7 to 11 cycles. TCRdb re-called the 5' RACE reads through MiXCR, storing one row per CDR3 protein. There are approximately 770,000 distinct CDR3 sequences in the sample; 58% occur only once, and 22% lies in the top ten. Germline CDR1 and CDR2: KGHSH and LQKENI. The germline V and J ends were trimmed by 6 bases and 3 bases, with 9 bases remaining between them. This CDR3 is 13 amino acids long. The chain has TRBV18 and TRBJ1-5; D remains unclear. The receptor was isolated from a young man in good health. Sequencing was performed on blood. This chain's CDR3 is CASSPGPNQPQHF. CDR3 sequence (DNA): TGTGCCAGCTCCCCCGGACCCAATCAGCCCCAGCATTTT.